The clone carrying this TCR beta chain was picked up one time. TCR sequencing used cDNA made by reverse transcription of extracted RNA. The assay was immunoSEQ multiplex PCR, and TCRdb's table has in-frame clones only and misses some. This repertoire shows around 140,000 clones, about nine tenths found once; its top ten account for over 12%. This sample is drawn from a study of CD8+ T cells in alopecia areata. The CDR3 is 13 residues long. Trimming at V came to 8 bases and at J to 3 bases, leaving 6 bases not matched to a gene. Germline values: CDR1 MNHEY, CDR2 SMNVEV (reference sequence). The TCR comes from a human donor with alopecia areata. This rearrangement joins TRBV27 to TRBJ2-7, with 8 bases matching TRBD1. Material: CD8+ T cells sorted from blood, obtained at week 0. The CDR3 DNA reads TGTGCCAGCGGGAGGACAGGGAACTACGAGCAGTACTTC. Protein sequence: CASGRTGNYEQYF.